This section outlines one TCR beta chain sequence together with its context. Each CDR3 protein gets one entry after TCRdb re-called the RT-PCR reads with MiXCR. Of fewer than 800,000 distinct CDR3 sequences listed, about 14% are singletons. The CDR3 length is 15 residues. V lost 0 bases and J 10 bases, leaving 13 bases between the germline ends. Germline assignment: CDR1 LNHNV and CDR2 YYDKDF (reference sequence). This chain joins TRBV15 and TRBJ1-6; D is ambiguous. Sequenced: memory CD4+ T cells from blood. The source is a female donor in good health, serving as a healthy control. CDR3: CATSRDNEQSSPLHF. CDR3 DNA sequence: TGTGCCACCAGCAGAGATAATGAACAGTCATCACCCCTCCACTTT.